One T cell receptor (beta chain) is described in this entry. The entry originates in a study of blood T cell repertoires in COVID-19. Study context: PBMCs, B-cell-depleted T cells, or T cells provided the cDNA or gDNA that made up the material.

The repertoire was sequenced with immunoSEQ multiplex PCR; TCRdb's copy has only in-frame clones and lacks some. Of 450,000 or so clones listed, 80% to 90% were seen once; the top ten hold about 1%. The germline V gene has CDR1 WNHNN and CDR2 SYGVQD (reference sequence). There are 15 residues in the CDR3. The ends lost 3 bases at V and 7 bases at J; junction bases unmatched: 7. The genes are TRBV10-1 and TRBJ2-1; 9 bases are shared with TRBD1. Sample: peripheral blood. The TCR comes from a man between 18 and 29 years old with COVID-19, enrolled during active disease. Here the CDR3 reads CASSEYRGLSNEQFF. The DNA of the CDR3 is TGCGCCAGCAGTGAATACAGGGGGCTTTCGAATGAGCAGTTCTTC.